This is a list of T cell receptor beta chains from one sample in a study of long-term antiretroviral therapy in people with HIV. This table comes from immunoSEQ multiplex PCR, and its TCRdb copy is limited to in-frame clones, with some not included. The sample has more than 20,000 clones, 85% to 90% seen once. The specimen was unsorted PBMCs, collected 1.8 years before starting antiretroviral therapy. Every receptor here comes from a young woman with HIV. Each CDR3 is given with its conserved first and last residue. D genes are given only for firm matches. Not all rows give a size; the values are once, few, many and, for expanded clones, a class.

>TRBD1|TRBV2|TRBJ2-7|few
CASRAGTGYYEQYF
TGTGCCAGCAGGGCCGGGACAGGGTACTACGAGCAGTACTTC
>.|TRBV28|TRBJ2-6|.
CASSAHGTSGANVLTF
TGTGCCAGCAGCGCCCACGGGACTTCTGGGGCCAACGTCCTGACTTTC
>.|TRBV7-7|TRBJ2-1|.
CASSQGQYNEQFF
TGTGCCAGCAGTCAAGGACAGTACAATGAGCAGTTCTTC
>.|TRBV5-1|TRBJ2-1|.
CASSIGSYNEQFF
TGCGCCAGCAGCATCGGCTCCTACAATGAGCAGTTCTTC
>.|TRBV7-3|TRBJ2-3|.
CASSLHRTDTQYF
TGTGCCAGCAGCCTACACCGCACAGATACGCAGTATTTT
>.|TRBV28|TRBJ1-1|.
CASSQVGMNTEAFF
TGTGCCAGCAGTCAAGTGGGGATGAACACTGAAGCTTTCTTT
>TRBD2|TRBV9|TRBJ2-3|.
CASSVISLAGGPTDTQYF
TGTGCCAGCAGCGTCATCTCGTTGGCGGGGGGGCCGACAGATACGCAGTATTTT
>.|TRBV14|TRBJ1-2|.
CASSQQGNYGYTF
TGTGCCAGCAGCCAACAGGGGAACTATGGCTACACCTTC
>TRBD1|TRBV5-1|TRBJ1-4|.
CASSFSNLQGFEKLFF
TGCGCCAGCAGCTTCTCCAATTTACAGGGGTTCGAAAAACTGTTTTTT
>.|TRBV5-6|TRBJ2-1|.
CASSFTSGGYNEQFF
TGTGCCAGCAGCTTTACGAGCGGAGGTTACAATGAGCAGTTCTTC
>TRBD1|TRBV2|TRBJ1-5|.
CASSVATGGNQPQHF
TGTGCCAGCAGTGTGGCAACAGGGGGCAATCAGCCCCAGCATTTT
>TRBD1|TRBV9|TRBJ2-2|.
CASSVRTGLTGELFF
TGTGCCAGCAGCGTTCGGACAGGCCTTACCGGGGAGCTGTTTTTT
>.|TRBV6-5|TRBJ1-1|.
CASSLSGEGTEAFF
TGTGCCAGCAGTTTGAGCGGGGAGGGGACTGAAGCTTTCTTT
>.|TRBV30|TRBJ1-5|.
CAWSKTGIRNQPQHF
TGTGCCTGGAGTAAAACAGGGATCCGCAATCAGCCCCAGCATTTT